Below, 23 T cell receptor beta chains from the same sample are listed, as sequenced in a study of blood T cells in healthy people across ages. Sample-barcoded 5' priming and a J-beta primer mix drove a second PCR of roughly 6 to 12 cycles. In TCRdb, the 5' RACE reads were re-called with MiXCR into one record per CDR3 protein. This table holds fewer than 700,000 distinct CDR3 sequences, under 55% found once. The specimen was blood. These receptors came from an elderly man in good health.

There are a few counts of this clonotype. The chain joins TRBV7-2 to TRBJ2-5, with D perhaps TRBD1 (6 bases). With 5 bases removed from V and 4 bases from J, the gap between germline ends came to 17 bases. The germline gives CDR1 SGHTA, CDR2 FQGNSA. The CDR3 has 15 amino acids. The CDR3 DNA is TGTGCCAGCAGCACCAACAGGGTTGTGGGAGAGACCCAGTACTTC. Translating it yields CASSTNRVVGETQYF.

The V and J genes are TRBV7-9 and TRBJ2-5, with 12 nucleotides matching TRBD2. This CDR3 is built from 17 residues. CDR1 is SEHNR, CDR2 FQNEAQ, per germline (reference sequence). Germline trimming cut 2 bases from V and 2 bases from J; bases unmatched to any gene: 6. The CDR3: CASSLSHGLAGQETQYF. CDR3 bases: TGTGCCAGCAGCTTAAGCCACGGACTAGCGGGACAAGAGACCCAGTACTTC.

This clonotype has a single count. The rearrangement links TRBV4-2 to TRBJ2-2, with 10 bases aligning to TRBD1. There are 16 residues in the CDR3. The V segment lost 2 bases and the J segment 6 bases; nucleotides outside the gene matches: 6. Germline V gene data show CDR1 as LGHNA and CDR2 as YNFKEQ. The CDR3 protein is CASSQFGTGVAGELFF. The CDR3 nucleotides read TGTGCCAGCAGCCAATTTGGGACAGGGGTTGCCGGGGAGCTGTTTTTT.

The chain links TRBV9 to TRBJ1-1; D unclear. Trimming cost V 0 bases and J 4 bases, with 13 bases left between them. The CDR3 has 15 amino acids. The germline gives CDR1 SGDLS, CDR2 YYNGEE. CDR3 residues: CASSVALALGTEAFF. The CDR3 nucleotides are TGTGCCAGCAGCGTAGCCCTAGCCTTGGGCACTGAAGCTTTCTTT.

The rearrangement links TRBV5-1 to TRBJ2-3, with 10 bases lining up with TRBD1. The germline V gene encodes CDR1 SGHRS and CDR2 YFSETQ. V lost 4 bases and J lost 5; bases outside the gene matches: 7. The CDR3 consists of 15 residues. This CDR3 reads CASSQRQGAGDTQYF. The CDR3 DNA reads as TGCGCCAGCAGCCAACGACAGGGGGCGGGAGATACGCAGTATTTT.

The CDR3 sequence is CSAKLAGLNTGELFF. In DNA form, the CDR3 reads TGCAGTGCAAAACTAGCGGGGCTGAACACCGGGGAGCTGTTTTTT. The chain carries TRBV20-1 and TRBJ2-2, with 10 nucleotides matching TRBD2. The germline V gene has CDR1 DFQATT and CDR2 SNEGSKA (reference sequence). The CDR3 contains 15 residues. V trimming: 6 bases; J trimming: 1 base; junction bases outside the gene matches: 5.

V is TRBV28 and J is TRBJ1-3; TRBD1 agrees at 10 bases. The CDR3 has 16 residues. Germline assignment: CDR1 MDHEN and CDR2 SYDVKM. V was clipped by 4 bases and J by 2 bases; unmatched bases: 5. The CDR3 region has the DNA TGTGCCAGCAGTTCCGCTGGACAGGGGGCTGGAAACACCATATATTTT. Amino acid sequence: CASSSAGQGAGNTIYF.

The rearrangement uses TRBV6-2 or TRBV6-3 and TRBJ2-7, with D perhaps being TRBD1 or TRBD2 (5 bases each). From germline, CDR1 is MNHEY and CDR2 SVGEGT. V shed 3 bases and J shed 3 bases, with 12 bases lying between them. The CDR3 consists of 14 residues. CDR3 DNA sequence: TGTGCCAGCAGTTATTCAATTGGGGGCTACGAGCAGTACTTC. Translation: CASSYSIGGYEQYF.

Ten or more counts support this clonotype. J is TRBJ1-1 and V is TRBV6-6; the match to TRBD1 covers 8 bases. The CDR3 loop spans 14 amino acids. Germline V gene data show CDR1 as MNHNY and CDR2 as SVGAGI (reference sequence). Trimming removed 6 bases from V and 7 bases from J; junction bases left unmatched: 10. CDR3 region: CASSHPDRADEAFF. CDR3 nucleotide sequence: TGTGCCAGCAGCCACCCGGACAGGGCCGATGAAGCTTTCTTT.

J is TRBJ2-1 and V is TRBV7-9; D may be TRBD2 (6 bases). Trimming left V 4 bases short and J 0 bases short, with 19 bases between. CDR3 length: 18 amino acids. Germline assignment: CDR1 SEHNR and CDR2 FQNEAQ (reference sequence). The CDR3 protein is CASSSIRGTASSYNEQFF. CDR3 DNA: TGTGCCAGCAGCTCAATCAGAGGGACTGCGAGCTCCTACAATGAGCAGTTCTTC.

This clonotype was detected ten times or more. This rearrangement joins TRBV6-5 to TRBJ1-5, with a weak D call TRBD1 (5 bases). Germline assignment: CDR1 MNHEY and CDR2 SVGAGI. This CDR3 is built from 14 residues. Trimming pared 6 bases from V and 7 bases from J, leaving 16 bases between. CDR3 residues: CASSTGRIGQPQHF. CDR3 coding DNA: TGTGCCAGCAGCACAGGTAGGATCGGACAGCCCCAGCATTTT.

The chain joins TRBV29-1 to TRBJ2-2; 7 bases are a match to TRBD1. The CDR3 is made up of 13 amino acids. V lost 7 bases and J lost 4; bases outside the gene matches: 6. In germline, CDR1 is SQVTM, CDR2 ANQGSEA. The CDR3 sequence: CSARGQGTGELFF. The CDR3 DNA is TGCAGCGCGAGGGGGCAGGGCACCGGGGAGCTGTTTTTT.

The rearrangement links TRBV6-2 or TRBV6-3 to TRBJ2-7, with 8 bases fitting TRBD1. V gave up 5 bases and J gave up 5 bases; unmatched junction bases: 8. CDR1 and CDR2 (germline): MNHEY, SVGEGT. The CDR3 sequence is 14 residues long. Here the CDR3 DNA reads TGTGCCAGCAGTCCGCCGGACAGGGCGGACGAGCAGTACTTC. This sequence encodes CASSPPDRADEQYF.

This clonotype came up a few times. This sequence joins TRBV18 and TRBJ2-1; D remains ambiguous. Germline lookup yields CDR1 KGHSH and CDR2 LQKENI. The CDR3 covers 14 residues. V shed 1 base and J shed 0 bases, with 4 bases lying between them. This CDR3 is CASSPQSSYNEQFF. Written as DNA, the CDR3 is TGTGCCAGCTCACCACAAAGCTCCTACAATGAGCAGTTCTTC.

This clonotype was counted only a few times. The V call is TRBV7-2, the J call TRBJ2-3, with 7 bases matching TRBD1. Germline CDR1 reads SGHTA; CDR2 reads FQGNSA. This CDR3 spans 14 amino acids. Losses at the gene ends were 2 bases for V and 6 bases for J; bases not matched to a gene: 5. The CDR3 nucleotides are TGTGCCAGCAGCTTAAGGGGGCGCCGTGATACGCAGTATTTT. Protein sequence: CASSLRGRRDTQYF. Complete variable domain (other parts from reference TRBV7-2 and TRBJ2-3): GAGVSQSPSNKVTEKGKDVELRCDPISGHTALYWYRQSLGQGLEFLIYFQGNSAPDKSGLPSDRFSAERTGGSVSTLTIQRTQQEDSAVYLCASSLRGRRDTQYFGPGTRLTVL.

Remarks on this clonotype: One base away lies a much larger clone, so this may be a sequencing read error. The V call is TRBV7-9, the J call TRBJ2-5; D remains ambiguous. The CDR3 contains 12 residues. Trimming stripped 3 bases from V and 1 base from J, with 3 bases between. The germline V gene has CDR1 SEHNR and CDR2 FQNEAQ (reference sequence). Here the CDR3 reads CASSFAQETQYF. As DNA, the CDR3 is TGTGCCAGCAGCTTTGCCCAAGAGACCCAGTACTTC.

The chain couples TRBV20-1 to TRBJ1-5, with D perhaps matching TRBD1 (5 bases). CDR1 DFQATT and CDR2 SNEGSKA come from the germline V gene (reference sequence). V lost 0 bases and J 3 bases, leaving 12 bases between the germline ends. The CDR3 contains 15 residues. The CDR3 reads CSARESGGDNQPQHF. CDR3 in DNA: TGCAGTGCTAGAGAGAGCGGAGGGGACAATCAGCCCCAGCATTTT.

This clonotype was seen more than once but under ten times. The germline gene is not matched at one end of the junction; a read error may be the cause. The chain joins TRBV7-7 to TRBJ2-1, with 7 bases fitting TRBD1. Germline V CDR1 and CDR2: SSHAT, FNYEAQ (reference sequence). The CDR3 consists of 14 residues. CDR3 DNA: TGTGCTAGCAGCTCTGGATTAGGGGGCGATGAGCAGTTCTTC. Translation: CASSSGLGGDEQFF.

The chain uses TRBV30 and TRBJ1-4; 10 bases are a match to TRBD1. V lost 3 bases, J lost 6 bases, and 7 bases stayed unmatched. Germline-derived CDR1 and CDR2 are GTSNPN and SVGIG (reference sequence). This CDR3 region has 15 residues. This chain's CDR3 is CAWSPSGTGDEKLFF. The CDR3 DNA is TGTGCCTGGAGCCCTTCCGGGACAGGGGATGAAAAACTGTTTTTT.

The chain recombines TRBV5-1 with TRBJ1-2, with 7 bases aligning to TRBD1. The V segment lost 3 bases and the J segment 2 bases; nucleotides outside the gene matches: 4. The CDR3 totals 14 residues. Per germline, CDR1 SGHRS and CDR2 YFSETQ. The DNA of the CDR3 is TGCGCCAGCAGCTCTCAACAGGGGAACTATGGCTACACCTTC. Its protein product is CASSSQQGNYGYTF.

This clonotype was seen only a few times. The CDR3 DNA follows: TGCGCCAGCAGTGGACGGGACAGGGGCACAGATACGCAGTATTTT. It translates to CASSGRDRGTDTQYF. The rearrangement links TRBV10-1 to TRBJ2-3; 9 bases fit TRBD1. This CDR3 is 15 amino acids long. The V segment lost 4 bases and the J segment 1 base; nucleotides outside the gene matches: 3. Germline assignment: CDR1 WNHNN and CDR2 SYGVQD (reference sequence).

This chain uses TRBV7-9 with TRBJ1-4; the match to TRBD1 covers 7 bases. Germline V lookup: CDR1 SEHNR, CDR2 FQNEAQ (reference sequence). Unmatched junction bases numbered 6, after V lost 5 bases and J lost 0 bases. The CDR3 runs to 16 residues. In nucleotides, the CDR3 is TGTGCCAGCAGCCCAACAGGGGTCGCAACTAATGAAAAACTGTTTTTT. As protein: CASSPTGVATNEKLFF. The whole variable domain, remainder taken from reference TRBV7-9 and TRBJ1-4, is DTGVSQNPRHKITKRGQNVTFRCDPISEHNRLYWYRQTLGQGPEFLTYFQNEAQLEKSRLLSDRFSAERPKGSFSTLEIQRTEQGDSAMYLCASSPTGVATNEKLFFGSGTQLSVL.

The chain employs TRBV7-8 and TRBJ2-5; 7 bases agree with TRBD2. J was trimmed by 5 bases and V by 4 bases; bases with no gene match: 13. CDR1 is SGHVS and CDR2 is FQNEAQ in the germline V gene. The CDR3 length is 16 residues. As DNA, the CDR3 is TGTGCCAGCAGCTCTGGGGGGACGACTAGCCGGGAGACCCAGTACTTC. Translating gives CASSSGGTTSRETQYF.